What follows is one T cell receptor (beta chain) and its context. The sample belongs to a study of shared T cell receptors in the human thymus. Sequenced by immunoSEQ multiplex PCR; TCRdb stores in-frame clones only, minus some. The data show about 660,000 clones, approximately 87% seen once. This CDR3 spans 11 amino acids. Germline V lookup: CDR1 MNHNS, CDR2 SASEGT. V lost 6 bases to trimming and J lost 8 bases, with 10 bases between them. The same data also contributed to another study, on human thymus T cells.

Sequenced sample: thymocytes. This chain joins TRBV6-1 and TRBJ1-1; D remains ambiguous. The sequence derives from a boy under three years old with a congenital heart defect. CDR3 DNA sequence: TGTGCCAGCAGCACCCCAGTAGAAGCTTTCTTT. It specifies CASSTPVEAFF.